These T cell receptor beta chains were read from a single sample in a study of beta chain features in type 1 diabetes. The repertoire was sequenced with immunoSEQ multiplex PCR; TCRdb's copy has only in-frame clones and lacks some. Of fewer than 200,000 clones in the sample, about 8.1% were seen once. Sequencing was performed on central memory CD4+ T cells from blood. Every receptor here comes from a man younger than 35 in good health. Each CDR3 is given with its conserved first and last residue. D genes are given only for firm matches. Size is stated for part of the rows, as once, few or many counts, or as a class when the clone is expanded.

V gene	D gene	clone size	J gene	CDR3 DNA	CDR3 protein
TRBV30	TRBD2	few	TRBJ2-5	TGTGCCTGGATAAGCGGGAGGGCCCCCGGTGAGACCCAGTACTTC	CAWISGRAPGETQYF
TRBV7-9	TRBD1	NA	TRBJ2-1	TGTGCCAGCAGCCCATGGACAGGGCATACGGTCGATGAGCAGTTCTTC	CASSPWTGHTVDEQFF
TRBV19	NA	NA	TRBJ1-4	TGTGCCAGTAGAAGGGGCTCCCTGGCTGAAAAACTGTTTTTT	CASRRGSLAEKLFF
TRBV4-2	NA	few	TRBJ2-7	TGTGCCAGCAGCCAAGGTCAGGGGGGTAGCTACGAGCAGTACTTC	CASSQGQGGSYEQYF
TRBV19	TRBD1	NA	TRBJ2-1	TGTGCCAGTAGTCCCGACAGGGGTTTGGATGAGCAGTTCTTC	CASSPDRGLDEQFF
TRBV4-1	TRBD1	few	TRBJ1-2	TGCGCCAGCAGCCAAGATACCCAACAGGGGACTAACTATGGCTACACCTTC	CASSQDTQQGTNYGYTF
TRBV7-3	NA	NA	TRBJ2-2	TGTGCCAGCAGCTTACTGCCCGGCACCGGGGAGCTGTTTTTT	CASSLLPGTGELFF
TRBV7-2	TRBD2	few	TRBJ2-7	TGTGCCAGCACCTCGGGGGGGACTACTTCCTACGAGCAGTACTTC	CASTSGGTTSYEQYF
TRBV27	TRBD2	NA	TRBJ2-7	TGTGCCAGCACCCCTAGCGGGTTGTCGTACGAGCAGTACTTC	CASTPSGLSYEQYF
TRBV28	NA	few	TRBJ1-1	TGTGCCAGCAGTTTAGTAGGGGTCACTGAAGCTTTCTTT	CASSLVGVTEAFF
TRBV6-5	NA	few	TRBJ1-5	TGTGCCAGCAGTTACTCGGGGCAGGCGAATCAGCCCCAGCATTTT	CASSYSGQANQPQHF
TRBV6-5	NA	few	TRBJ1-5	TGTGCCAGCAAGAGGGGCAATCAGCCCCAGCATTTT	CASKRGNQPQHF
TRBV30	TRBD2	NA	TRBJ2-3	TGTGCCTGGAGTGTTCAGCGGGGAGGCACAGATACGCAGTATTTT	CAWSVQRGGTDTQYF
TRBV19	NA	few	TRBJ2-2	TGTGCCAGTAGTTCTCTGACCGGGGAGCTGTTTTTT	CASSSLTGELFF
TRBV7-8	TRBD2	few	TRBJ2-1	TGTGCCAGCAGCCCCGCGGGGGGGGACGCCTACAATGAGCAGTTCTTC	CASSPAGGDAYNEQFF
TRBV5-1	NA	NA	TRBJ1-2	TGCGCCAGCAGCTTGGAGGGGGGGGCGCGAGGCTACACCTTC	CASSLEGGARGYTF
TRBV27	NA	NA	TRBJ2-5	TGTGCCAGCAGCCAAAACAGTGTTTGGACCCAGTACTTC	CASSQNSVWTQYF
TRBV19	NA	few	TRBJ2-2	TGTGCCAGTATCCCCACTAGGATGAGCAGTCCCGGGGAGCTGTTTTTT	CASIPTRMSSPGELFF
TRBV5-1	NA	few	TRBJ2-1	TGCGCCAGCAGCTTGGTCGCAGCCGGGAATGAGCAGTTCTTC	CASSLVAAGNEQFF
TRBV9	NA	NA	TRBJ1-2	TGTGCCAGCAGCGCGGGGGGGGATCTCAGAGGCTACACCTTC	CASSAGGDLRGYTF
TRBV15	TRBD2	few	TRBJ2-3	TGTGCCACCAATGCGGGAGTCGGGACAGATACGCAGTATTTT	CATNAGVGTDTQYF
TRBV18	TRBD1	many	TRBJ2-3	TGTGCCAGCTCACCCCCCACCGGGACAGGTCGCACAGATACGCAGTATTTT	CASSPPTGTGRTDTQYF
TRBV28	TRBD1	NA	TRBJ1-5	TGTGCCAGCAGAATAACAGGGGTTACGGATTTT	CASRITGVTDF
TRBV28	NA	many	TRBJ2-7	TGTGCCAGCAGTAGGGAAGGAGGCCCGTACTTC	CASSREGGPYF
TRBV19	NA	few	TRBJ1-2	TGTGCCACCCACCGGACTGATATCTATGGCTACACCTTC	CATHRTDIYGYTF
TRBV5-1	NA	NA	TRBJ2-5	TGCGCCAGCAGCCTGGATATCGCGGAGACCCAGTACTTC	CASSLDIAETQYF
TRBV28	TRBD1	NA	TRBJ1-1	TGTGCCAGCACTTTACCAGGGGGTGTTAGGACTGAAGCTTTCTTT	CASTLPGGVRTEAFF
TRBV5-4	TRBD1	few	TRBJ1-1	TGTGCCAGCAGCTCGGGACAGAAGTTGAACACTGAAGCTTTCTTT	CASSSGQKLNTEAFF
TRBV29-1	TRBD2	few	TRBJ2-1	TGCAGCGTTTTCGGACTAGCGGGATCGGCCTCCTACAATGAGCAGTTCTTC	CSVFGLAGSASYNEQFF
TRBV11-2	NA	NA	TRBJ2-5	TGTGCCAGCACCTACGGGGGGACATTCCAAGAGACCCAGTACTTC	CASTYGGTFQETQYF
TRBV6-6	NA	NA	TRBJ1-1	TGTGCCAGCAGTCCCAGGGGCGGAGTGAACACTGAAGCTTTCTTT	CASSPRGGVNTEAFF
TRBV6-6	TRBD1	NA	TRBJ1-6	TGTGCCAGCAGACGTCAACAGGGGTCGCTAAATTCACCCCTCCACTTT	CASRRQQGSLNSPLHF
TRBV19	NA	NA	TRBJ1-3	TGTGCCAGTAGTCTTTCGGGTACCATATATTTT	CASSLSGTIYF
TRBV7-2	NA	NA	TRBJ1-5	TGTGCCAGCAGCCCAGACAGAAATCAGCCCCAGCATTTT	CASSPDRNQPQHF
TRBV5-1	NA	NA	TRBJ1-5	TGCGCCAGCAGCTTGGCCGGAGGAGAAGGCAATCAGCCCCAGCATTTT	CASSLAGGEGNQPQHF
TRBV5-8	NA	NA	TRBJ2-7	TGTGCCAGCAGCTTGGGACTAGGGGCCTACGAGCAGTACTTC	CASSLGLGAYEQYF
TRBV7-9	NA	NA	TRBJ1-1	TGTGCCAGCAGCTTAAGCTCGAACACTGAAGCTTTCTTT	CASSLSSNTEAFF
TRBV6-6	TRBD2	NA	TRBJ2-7	TGTGCCAGCAGCTTTGGGCGGGGGGTCTCCTACGAGCAGTACTTC	CASSFGRGVSYEQYF
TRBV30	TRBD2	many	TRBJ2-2	TGTGCGAGACACCCTAGCGGGAACACCGGGGAGCTGTTTTTT	CARHPSGNTGELFF
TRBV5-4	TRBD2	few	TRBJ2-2	TGTGCCAGCAGCCCGGTGGGCCGCGGGGGGCCACAGAACACCGGGGAGCTGTTTTTT	CASSPVGRGGPQNTGELFF
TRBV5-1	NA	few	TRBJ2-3	TGCGCCAGCAGCTTGCAGGGCACTAGCACAGATACGCAGTATTTT	CASSLQGTSTDTQYF
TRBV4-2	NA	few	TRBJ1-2	TGTGCCAGCAGCCAAGCTCAGGGCCGGGGCTACACCTTC	CASSQAQGRGYTF
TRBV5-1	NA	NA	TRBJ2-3	TGCGCCAGCAGCCCGCCGGGACTTAGCACAGATACGCAGTATTTT	CASSPPGLSTDTQYF
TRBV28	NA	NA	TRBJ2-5	TGTGCCAGCACTAGGGGGGAGACCCAGTACTTC	CASTRGETQYF
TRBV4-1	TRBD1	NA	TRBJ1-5	TGCGCCAGCAGCCAAGTAGGACAGGGTACAGGGCAGCCCCAGCATTTT	CASSQVGQGTGQPQHF
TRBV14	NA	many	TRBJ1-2	TGTGCCAGCAGCCGAGGGGGATATGGCTACACCTTC	CASSRGGYGYTF
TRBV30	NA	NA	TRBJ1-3	TGTGCCTGGAGTCATGGAGGGGAGGGAAACACCATATATTTT	CAWSHGGEGNTIYF
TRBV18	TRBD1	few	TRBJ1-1	TGTGCCAGCTCACCAGGTCAGGGGGCCATGAACACTGAAGCTTTCTTT	CASSPGQGAMNTEAFF
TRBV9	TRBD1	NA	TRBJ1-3	TGTGCCAGCAGCGGGACGACAGGGGCTGGAAACACCATATATTTT	CASSGTTGAGNTIYF
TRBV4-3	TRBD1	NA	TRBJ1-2	TGCGCCAGCAGCCTCGGGACAGCCACCAATTTTAACTATGGCTACACCTTC	CASSLGTATNFNYGYTF
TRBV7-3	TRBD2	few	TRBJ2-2	TGTGCCAGCAGCTTATTCCCTAGCGGGACGGGCGGGGAGCTGTTTTTT	CASSLFPSGTGGELFF
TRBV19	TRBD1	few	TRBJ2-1	TGTGCCAGTAGTCTCCGGGACAGGTATGAGCAGTTCTTC	CASSLRDRYEQFF
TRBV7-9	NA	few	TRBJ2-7	TGTGCCAGCAGCCCCCCAAGACACTCCTACGAGCAGTACTTC	CASSPPRHSYEQYF
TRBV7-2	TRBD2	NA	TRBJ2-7	TGTGCCAGCAGCACCCGGGGGGGTAACAACGAGCAGTACTTC	CASSTRGGNNEQYF
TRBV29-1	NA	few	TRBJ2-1	TGCAGCGTTGTGAGTCTGGGCCCGTTTGATGAGCAGTTCTTC	CSVVSLGPFDEQFF
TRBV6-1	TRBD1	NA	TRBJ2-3	TGTGCCAGCAGAGACAGGGCGATTAGCGCAGATACGCAGTATTTT	CASRDRAISADTQYF
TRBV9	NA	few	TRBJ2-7	TGTGCCAGCAGCGTAGAAAGTACATTCTCCTACGAGCAGTACTTC	CASSVESTFSYEQYF
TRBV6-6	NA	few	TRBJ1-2	TGTGCCAGCAGTTACCCCGACGACATAAGCACCCATGGCTACACCTTC	CASSYPDDISTHGYTF
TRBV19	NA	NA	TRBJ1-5	TGTGCCAGTAGTGTACGACGGGATAATCAGCCCCAGCATTTT	CASSVRRDNQPQHF